The 26 T cell receptor beta chains below were found in one sample sequenced in a study of radiation and T cells in renal cell carcinoma. Specified time point: blood 2 weeks post-SBRT. Treatment noted: 15 Gy SBRT to primary tumor, nephrectomy 4 weeks later. Sequencing was performed with immunoSEQ multiplex PCR; in TCRdb, only in-frame clones are kept and a portion is missing. This table has 95,000 to 150,000 clones, about four fifths appearing once. Here the sequenced sample was blood, taken from a patient whose treatment included radiotherapy and nephrectomy. All receptors derive from a man aged 50 to 60 with renal cell carcinoma.

The rearrangement joins TRBV4-1 to TRBJ2-2, with TRBD2 matching 8 bases. V was pared by 6 bases and J by 1 base, with 4 bases of the junction left unmatched. From germline, CDR1 is MGHRA and CDR2 YSYEKL. CDR3 size: 15 residues. In nucleotides, the CDR3 is TGCGCCAGCAGAGCCCGGGAGGGGAACACCGGGGAGCTGTTTTTT. Protein sequence: CASRAREGNTGELFF.

V is TRBV2 and J is TRBJ2-1; TRBD2 is a possible D gene (5 bases). Germline CDR1 reads SNHLY; CDR2 reads FYNNEI. The CDR3 totals 14 residues. Trimming removed 2 bases at V and 4 bases at J, with 9 bases between. CDR3 amino acids: CASSETGGYNEQFF. In DNA form, the CDR3 reads TGTGCCAGCAGTGAAACCGGAGGATACAATGAGCAGTTCTTC.

CDR3 region: CASSLAWTAGANVLTF. CDR3 sequence (DNA): TGTGCCAGCAGCTTGGCATGGACAGCTGGGGCCAACGTCCTGACTTTC. The V call is TRBV5-5, the J call TRBJ2-6; possible D gene TRBD1, 6 bases. CDR3 size: 16 residues. Germline V gene lookup returns CDR1 SGHKS and CDR2 YYEKEE (reference sequence). The V and J ends lost 0 bases and 2 bases respectively, with 9 bases between them.

In this sample, this clone turned up once. In DNA, the CDR3 is TGTGCCAGCAGTTTACAGTGGAGGCTGGCCCGAATTAACAATGAGCAGTTCTTC. It specifies CASSLQWRLARINNEQFF. The V and J genes are TRBV27 and TRBJ2-1, with D possibly being TRBD2 (5 bases). This CDR3 region has 18 residues. Trimming removed 2 bases from V and 5 bases from J, with 22 bases in between. CDR1 and CDR2 from the germline V gene are MNHEY and SMNVEV (reference sequence).

The chain is built from TRBV2 and TRBJ2-1; D is uncertain. The V end lost 5 bases, the J end lost 0 bases, and 5 bases lay between the germline ends. Germline V CDR1 and CDR2: SNHLY, FYNNEI. The CDR3 sequence is 13 residues long. The CDR3 DNA reads TGTGCCAGCAGTAGTATCTCCTACAATGAGCAGTTCTTC. Its translation: CASSSISYNEQFF.

The chain employs TRBV25-1 and TRBJ1-3, with D unclear. Between the trimmed V and J ends, which lost 3 bases and 0 bases, there was a span of 9 bases. The V gene's germline CDR1 is MGHDK and CDR2 SYGVNS. The CDR3 totals 15 residues. CDR3 amino acids: CASSDPGSSGNTIYF. CDR3 nucleotides: TGTGCCAGCAGTGACCCGGGTTCCTCTGGAAACACCATATATTTT.

The chain links TRBV4-1 to TRBJ2-7, with 12 bases aligning to TRBD2. This CDR3 has 18 residues. Germline V CDR1 and CDR2: MGHRA, YSYEKL. Trimming cost V 0 bases and J 1 base; bases outside gene matches: 7. CDR3 region: CASSQDFLAGGVSYEQYF. CDR3 DNA sequence: TGCGCCAGCAGCCAAGATTTCCTAGCGGGAGGGGTTTCCTACGAGCAGTACTTC.

This chain joins TRBV5-1 and TRBJ1-1, with TRBD1 as a possible D gene (6 bases). Germline V gene sequence: CDR1 SGHRS, CDR2 YFSETQ. Trimming took off 7 bases at V and 3 bases at J, with 16 bases between the two ends. The CDR3 spans 14 residues. The CDR3 region is CASQERTDDTEAFF. The CDR3 nucleotides are TGCGCCAGCCAAGAACGGACAGACGACACTGAAGCTTTCTTT.

The chain recombines TRBV30 with TRBJ1-6; TRBD1 is a possible D gene (6 bases). Germline CDR1 and CDR2: GTSNPN and SVGIG (reference sequence). This CDR3 has 16 amino acids. The V end was cut by 0 bases, the J end by 9 bases, with 18 bases between. The CDR3 sequence is CAWSVGPVGAGSPLHF. The CDR3 coding sequence is TGTGCCTGGAGTGTCGGCCCGGTGGGGGCAGGTTCACCCCTCCACTTT.

The chain uses TRBV11-2 and TRBJ2-1; no clear D gene. Trimming took off 0 bases at V and 5 bases at J, with 5 bases between the two ends. Germline V lookup: CDR1 SGHAT, CDR2 FQNNGV. The CDR3 covers 13 residues. CDR3 DNA: TGTGCCAGCAGCTTAGACAGGAACAATGAGCAGTTCTTC. Translating gives CASSLDRNNEQFF.

V gene TRBV19 combines with J gene TRBJ2-1, with 8 bases fitting TRBD1. This CDR3 has 15 amino acids. Trimming at V came to 3 bases and at J to 8 bases, leaving 9 bases not matched to a gene. Germline V gene sequence: CDR1 LNHDA, CDR2 SQIVND (reference sequence). The DNA for the CDR3 is TGTGCCAGTAGTATCCAAGGGACAGGAATTCATGAGCAGTTCTTC. This codes for CASSIQGTGIHEQFF.

V and J are TRBV19 and TRBJ2-7; weak D call: TRBD1 (6 bases). Germline V lookup: CDR1 LNHDA, CDR2 SQIVND (reference sequence). V was shortened by 4 bases and J by 0 bases, with 10 bases between the two germline ends. The length of the CDR3 is 14 residues. The CDR3 loop is CASSSQGTSYEQYF. CDR3 in DNA: TGTGCCAGTAGTAGTCAGGGGACCTCCTACGAGCAGTACTTC.

The J gene is TRBJ2-3, the V gene TRBV6-5; D is perhaps TRBD2 (6 bases). V was shortened by 6 bases and J by 1 base, with 11 bases between the two germline ends. CDR1 and CDR2 (germline): MNHEY, SVGAGI. The CDR3 length is 14 residues. In nucleotides, the CDR3 is TGTGCCAGCAGACCCTCTAGCGGCACAGATACGCAGTATTTT. This translates into CASRPSSGTDTQYF.

The rearrangement joins TRBV9 to TRBJ2-5, with D maybe TRBD2 (6 bases). V was trimmed by 0 bases and J by 2 bases, leaving 14 bases between them. CDR3 length equals 16 residues. Per germline, CDR1 SGDLS and CDR2 YYNGEE. The CDR3 DNA sequence: TGTGCCAGCAGCGTAGGACCGGGAGATCCGCAAGAGACCCAGTACTTC. Translating gives CASSVGPGDPQETQYF.

This sequence joins TRBV20-1 and TRBJ2-7; D unclear. Germline V gene lookup returns CDR1 DFQATT and CDR2 SNEGSKA (reference sequence). With 5 bases removed from V and 6 bases from J, the gap between germline ends came to 8 bases. This CDR3 comprises 10 residues. The CDR3 loop is CSADSLEQYF. CDR3 in DNA: TGCAGTGCTGACTCCCTCGAGCAGTACTTC.

The rearrangement joins TRBV19 to TRBJ1-1, with D maybe TRBD1 (5 bases). Per germline, CDR1 LNHDA and CDR2 SQIVND (reference sequence). Trimming pared 11 bases from V and 4 bases from J, leaving 17 bases between. The CDR3 is 13 residues long. The CDR3 loop is CASRVVSGTEAFF. The CDR3, as DNA: TGTGCCTCCAGGGTGGTTAGTGGCACTGAAGCTTTCTTT.

This clone was observed a single time. The chain employs TRBV6-1 and TRBJ2-7, with no clear D. From germline, CDR1 is MNHNS and CDR2 SASEGT. CDR3 size: 14 residues. V was trimmed by 7 bases and J by 0 bases, leaving 13 bases between them. Here the CDR3 reads CASIGRLTSYEQYF. DNA of the CDR3: TGTGCCAGCATCGGCAGGCTAACCTCCTACGAGCAGTACTTC.

J is TRBJ2-7 and V is TRBV6-6, with no clear D. V lost 5 bases and J 2 bases, leaving 7 bases between the germline ends. Germline V gene sequence: CDR1 MNHNY, CDR2 SVGAGI (reference sequence). This CDR3 has 12 residues. This CDR3 is CASSPDTYEQYF. The CDR3 DNA is TGTGCCAGCAGTCCAGATACCTACGAGCAGTACTTC.

This clone was counted once. This chain connects TRBV5-1 to TRBJ1-5; TRBD1 matches at 8 bases. V was pared by 1 base and J by 0 bases, with 0 bases of the junction left unmatched. The CDR3 has 15 amino acids. Germline CDR1 SGHRS, CDR2 YFSETQ. As DNA, the CDR3 is TGCGCCAGCAGCTTGACAGGGGGTAGCAATCAGCCCCAGCATTTT. It yields the protein CASSLTGGSNQPQHF.

The chain employs TRBV9 and TRBJ2-5; 11 bases are a match to TRBD2. Germline CDR1 SGDLS, CDR2 YYNGEE. This CDR3 comprises 15 residues. V lost 0 bases and J lost 3; bases outside the gene matches: 1. The CDR3: CASSVVSGGEETQYF. The CDR3 nucleotides are TGTGCCAGCAGCGTAGTTAGCGGGGGGGAAGAGACCCAGTACTTC.

The gene calls are TRBV7-9 and TRBJ2-1; D is possibly TRBD2 (5 bases). The CDR3 has 13 residues. V was trimmed by 8 bases and J by 9 bases, leaving 17 bases between them. Germline CDR1 reads SEHNR; CDR2 reads FQNEAQ (reference sequence). Written as DNA, the CDR3 is TGTGCCAGCGGTAGCACGCGGGTCCTTGAGCAGTTCTTC. Amino acids: CASGSTRVLEQFF.

The chain employs TRBV2 and TRBJ1-2; unclear D gene. Germline-derived CDR1 and CDR2 are SNHLY and FYNNEI. The CDR3 has 15 residues. The V end was cut by 6 bases, the J end by 2 bases, with 16 bases between. DNA of the CDR3: TGTGCCAGCAGGCTTTCCTCCGGGGAGAACTATGGCTACACCTTC. It translates to CASRLSSGENYGYTF.

The rearrangement joins TRBV4-3 to TRBJ1-1; tentative D call: TRBD1 (5 bases). V was pared by 0 bases and J by 1 base, with 12 bases between. Germline V gives CDR1 LGHNA, CDR2 YSLEER. There are 16 residues in the CDR3. The CDR3 DNA reads TGCGCCAGCAGCCAAGATCCCGAGGGGAGGAACACTGAAGCTTTCTTT. Protein product: CASSQDPEGRNTEAFF.

On this clone itself: This sample also contains other DNA sequences that code for the same CDR3. The rearrangement uses TRBV15 and TRBJ2-5, with D hard to call. CDR1 LNHNV and CDR2 YYDKDF come from the germline V gene (reference sequence). V gave up 0 bases and J gave up 1 base, with 3 bases separating them. The CDR3 sequence is 13 residues long. CDR3 sequence reads: CATSRDSQETQYF. In nucleotides, the CDR3 is TGTGCCACCAGCAGAGATTCCCAAGAGACCCAGTACTTC. Based on the CDR3 plus reference TRBV15 and TRBJ2-5, the full variable domain is DAMVIQNPRYQVTQFGKPVTLSCSQTLNHNVMYWYQQKSSQAPKLLFHYYDKDFNNEADTPDNFQSRRPNTSFCFLDIRSPGLGDTAMYLCATSRDSQETQYFGPGTRLLVL.

The chain links TRBV10-3 to TRBJ2-3; TRBD1 matches at 10 bases. Germline CDR1 ENHRY, CDR2 SYGVKD. V was pared by 3 bases and J by 2 bases, with 8 bases of the junction left unmatched. The CDR3 is 17 amino acids. The CDR3 DNA reads TGTGCCATCAGTGAACCGGGACAGGGGAGGAACACAGATACGCAGTATTTT. Encoded protein: CAISEPGQGRNTDTQYF.

The chain employs TRBV6-5 and TRBJ1-1; D call uncertain. The CDR3 length is 12 residues. Trimming took 7 bases from V and 3 from J, leaving 9 bases between them. Germline CDR1 reads MNHEY; CDR2 reads SVGAGI. Here the CDR3 reads CASTISDTEAFF. The CDR3 DNA reads TGTGCCAGCACAATTTCGGACACTGAAGCTTTCTTT.